The 19 T cell receptor beta chains below come from one sample, sequenced in a study of CD8+ T cells in alopecia areata. The treatment denotes: oral pan-JAK inhibitor, 5-10 mg twice daily. Reverse transcription of extracted RNA yielded cDNA, which provided the sequencing template. The data were produced by immunoSEQ multiplex PCR, yet TCRdb's version contains in-frame clones alone and is incomplete. The sample contains 150,000 to 200,000 clones, more than 55% of which appear only once. This material consisted of CD4+ T cells sorted from blood, taken around week 50, from a patient treated with tofacitinib. Receptors originate from a human donor with alopecia areata.

This chain uses TRBV30 with TRBJ2-3; 10 bases are a match to TRBD2. The CDR3 consists of 15 residues. Germline CDR1 reads GTSNPN; CDR2 reads SVGIG (reference sequence). V was pared by 3 bases and J by 5 bases, with 8 bases of the junction left unmatched. The CDR3 DNA sequence: TGTGCCTGGAGGGTAGCGGGGGGCCGAGGAGATACGCAGTATTTT. Encoded protein: CAWRVAGGRGDTQYF. Full variable domain (missing parts from reference TRBV30 and TRBJ2-3): SQTIHQWPATLVQPVGSPLSLECTVEGTSNPNLYWYRQAAGRGLQLLFYSVGIGQISSEVPQNLSASRPQDRQFILSSKKLLLSDSGFYLCAWRVAGGRGDTQYFGPGTRLTVL.

This clone turned up a few times. The chain recombines TRBV9 with TRBJ2-2; D remains unclear. V gave up 6 bases and J gave up 1 base, with 16 bases separating them. The CDR3 totals 16 residues. Germline V gives CDR1 SGDLS, CDR2 YYNGEE. The CDR3 sequence is CASNTERLENTGELFF. CDR3 in DNA: TGTGCCAGCAATACCGAACGGCTCGAGAACACCGGGGAGCTGTTTTTT.

This clone was seen a few times. The chain has TRBV20-1 and TRBJ2-2; maybe TRBD2 (6 bases). CDR1 and CDR2 from the germline V gene are DFQATT and SNEGSKA (reference sequence). Trimming left V 3 bases short and J 11 bases short, with 10 bases between. This CDR3 contains 11 residues. The CDR3 region has the DNA TGCAGTGCTAGCGCGGGGCTTGAGCTGTTTTTT. Protein sequence: CSASAGLELFF.

The CDR3 is CSAGDYEQYF. CDR3 sequence (DNA): TGCAGCGCCGGGGACTACGAGCAGTACTTC. The chain links TRBV29-1 to TRBJ2-7; TRBD2 is a possible D gene (5 bases). CDR1 and CDR2 (germline): SQVTM, ANQGSEA. With 7 bases removed from V and 3 bases from J, the gap between germline ends came to 7 bases. The CDR3 has 10 amino acids.

This clone has only a few counts. The chain uses TRBV5-4 and TRBJ2-3; D gene unclear. The length of the CDR3 is 16 residues. Germline V gene data show CDR1 as SGHNT and CDR2 as YYREEE (reference sequence). The V end lost 4 bases, the J end lost 7 bases, and 22 bases lay between the germline ends. Written as DNA, the CDR3 is TGTGCCAGCAGCCCAGCTTCCGGAGACCTCATCCATACGCAGTATTTT. It yields the protein CASSPASGDLIHTQYF.

The V call is TRBV4-3, the J call TRBJ1-1; 9 positions match TRBD1. With 0 bases clipped from V and 7 bases from J, the junction kept 3 bases outside the gene matches. Germline loops: CDR1 LGHNA, CDR2 YSLEER. This CDR3 spans 14 amino acids. The DNA of the CDR3 is TGCGCCAGCAGCCAAGAACCGGGACAGGGTGAAGCTTTCTTT. Translating it yields CASSQEPGQGEAFF.

V and J are TRBV5-1 and TRBJ1-2; 7 bases are shared with TRBD1. Germline-derived CDR1 and CDR2 are SGHRS and YFSETQ. The V and J ends lost 3 bases and 6 bases, in that order; junction bases with no gene match: 5. The CDR3 contains 13 residues. The CDR3 DNA reads as TGCGCCAGCAGCTCGACAGGGAGGGATGGCTACACCTTC. The encoded protein is CASSSTGRDGYTF.

The chain carries TRBV19 and TRBJ2-6, with a possible D match to TRBD1 (5 bases). CDR1 and CDR2 (germline): LNHDA, SQIVND (reference sequence). CDR3 size: 16 residues. V lost 3 bases, J lost 2 bases, and 11 bases lay in between. The CDR3 loop is CASSISQGAGANVLTF. CDR3 bases: TGTGCCAGTAGTATCAGTCAGGGCGCTGGGGCCAACGTCCTGACTTTC.

This clone appeared a few times. At one end the junction does not follow the germline gene, possibly because of a read error. This chain uses TRBV19 with TRBJ1-4, with 7 positions matching TRBD1. This CDR3 is 15 amino acids long. CDR1 and CDR2 from the germline V gene are LNHDA and SQIVND (reference sequence). CDR3: CASSPTGTANQLGVF. The CDR3, as DNA: TGTGCCAGTAGTCCGACCGGGACAGCGAACCAACTTGGAGTTTTT.

This chain uses TRBV29-1 with TRBJ1-2, with 8 nucleotides matching TRBD1. This CDR3 contains 11 residues. The V segment lost 6 bases and the J segment 6 bases; nucleotides outside the gene matches: 3. CDR1 SQVTM and CDR2 ANQGSEA come from the germline V gene. CDR3 sequence: CSVDREDGYTF. In nucleotides, the CDR3 is TGCAGCGTGGACAGGGAGGATGGCTACACCTTC.

This chain joins TRBV4-3 and TRBJ1-5, with 9 positions matching TRBD1. Germline trimming cut 1 base from V and 2 bases from J; bases unmatched to any gene: 0. CDR3 length: 15 residues. Germline loops: CDR1 LGHNA, CDR2 YSLEER. The CDR3 bases are TGCGCCAGCAGCCAAGGACAGGGGGGCAATCAGCCCCAGCATTTT. It specifies CASSQGQGGNQPQHF.

This chain links TRBV30 with TRBJ1-2, with 9 positions matching TRBD1. The CDR3 has 13 residues. Germline loops: CDR1 GTSNPN, CDR2 SVGIG (reference sequence). The trim removed 1 base at V and 8 bases at J, leaving 5 bases unmatched. Written as DNA, the CDR3 is TGTGCCTGGAGTGAACAGGGGGCGAGAGGCTACACCTTC. This sequence encodes CAWSEQGARGYTF.

The rearrangement links TRBV5-6 to TRBJ2-3; 8 positions match TRBD1. Germline V gene data show CDR1 as SGHDT and CDR2 as YYEEEE. Unmatched junction bases numbered 7, after V lost 4 bases and J lost 6 bases. The CDR3 length is 14 residues. The CDR3 reads CASSHRQGIDTQYF. The CDR3 DNA sequence: TGTGCCAGCAGCCACCGACAGGGGATTGATACGCAGTATTTT.

This clone was seen only a few times. The V and J genes are TRBV11-2 and TRBJ2-1; 14 bases are a match to TRBD2. J was trimmed by 7 bases and V by 6 bases; bases with no gene match: 11. CDR3 size: 17 residues. The V gene's germline CDR1 is SGHAT and CDR2 FQNNGV. Here the CDR3 reads CASRQGTSGGNQNEQFF. Here the CDR3 DNA reads TGTGCCAGCAGACAAGGGACTAGCGGGGGTAACCAAAATGAGCAGTTCTTC.

The rearrangement joins TRBV6-6 to TRBJ1-5; 7 nucleotides line up with TRBD1. The CDR3 runs 16 residues. CDR1 is MNHNY, CDR2 SVGAGI, per germline (reference sequence). V was clipped by 5 bases and J by 4 bases; unmatched bases: 11. CDR3 loop: CASSVEGAWENQPQHF. In DNA, the CDR3 is TGTGCCAGCAGTGTCGAGGGGGCTTGGGAAAATCAGCCCCAGCATTTT.

The chain employs TRBV27 and TRBJ1-6; D is uncertain. V lost 2 bases and J lost 9, with 8 bases in between. Germline loops: CDR1 MNHEY, CDR2 SMNVEV (reference sequence). The CDR3 is made up of 13 amino acids. The CDR3 loop reads CASSLKSVSPLHF. The CDR3 DNA reads as TGTGCCAGCAGTTTAAAGTCAGTTTCACCCCTCCACTTT.

This clone appeared a single time. The rearrangement uses TRBV7-2 and TRBJ2-1; D gene uncertain. The CDR3 is 15 residues long. With 1 base removed from V and 5 bases from J, the gap between germline ends came to 12 bases. Germline-derived CDR1 and CDR2 are SGHTA and FQGNSA. The CDR3: CASSLVLGIDNEQFF. CDR3 sequence (DNA): TGTGCCAGCAGCTTAGTATTGGGGATTGACAATGAGCAGTTCTTC.

This clone was picked up a small number of times. This chain uses TRBV14 with TRBJ2-7, with D perhaps TRBD1 (5 bases). The CDR3 runs 14 residues. V was shortened by 1 base and J by 3 bases, with 10 bases between the two germline ends. The V gene's germline CDR1 is SGHDN and CDR2 FVKESK. The DNA for the CDR3 is TGTGCCAGCAGCCAAGTCAAGGGGCGCTACGAGCAGTACTTC. Translating it yields CASSQVKGRYEQYF. The complete variable domain, with remaining parts taken from reference TRBV14 and TRBJ2-7, reads EAGVTQFPSHSVIEKGQTVTLRCDPISGHDNLYWYRRVMGKEIKFLLHFVKESKQDESGMPNNRFLAERTGGTYSTLKVQPAELEDSGVYFCASSQVKGRYEQYFGPGTRLTVT.

The chain recombines TRBV6-1 with TRBJ1-2; D unclear. The CDR3 is made up of 11 amino acids. The V end lost 1 base, the J end lost 9 bases, and 6 bases lay between the germline ends. In germline, CDR1 is MNHNS, CDR2 SASEGT. The CDR3 is CASSEVGSYTF. In nucleotides, the CDR3 is TGTGCCAGCAGTGAAGTGGGGAGCTACACCTTC.